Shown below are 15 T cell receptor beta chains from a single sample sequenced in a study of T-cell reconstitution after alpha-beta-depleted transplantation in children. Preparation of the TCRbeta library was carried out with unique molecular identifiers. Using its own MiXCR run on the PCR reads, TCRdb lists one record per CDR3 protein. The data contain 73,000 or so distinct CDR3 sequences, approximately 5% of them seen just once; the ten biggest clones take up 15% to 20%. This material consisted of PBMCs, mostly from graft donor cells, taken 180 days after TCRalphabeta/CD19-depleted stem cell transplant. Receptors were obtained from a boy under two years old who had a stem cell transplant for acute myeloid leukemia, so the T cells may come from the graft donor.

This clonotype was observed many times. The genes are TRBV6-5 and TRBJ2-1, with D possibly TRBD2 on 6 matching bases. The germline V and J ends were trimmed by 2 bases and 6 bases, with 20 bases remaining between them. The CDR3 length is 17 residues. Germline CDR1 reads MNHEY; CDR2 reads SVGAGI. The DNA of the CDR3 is TGTGCCAGCAGTTACCCCGCGCGGGGAGAATTGGGCAATGAGCAGTTCTTC. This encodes CASSYPARGELGNEQFF.

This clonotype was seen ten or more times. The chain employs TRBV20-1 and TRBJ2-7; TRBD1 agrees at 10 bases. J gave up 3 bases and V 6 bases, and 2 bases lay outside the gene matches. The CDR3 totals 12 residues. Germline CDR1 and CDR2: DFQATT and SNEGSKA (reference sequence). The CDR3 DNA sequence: TGCAGTGCCCGGACAGGGGGCTACGAGCAGTACGTC. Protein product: CSARTGGYEQYV.

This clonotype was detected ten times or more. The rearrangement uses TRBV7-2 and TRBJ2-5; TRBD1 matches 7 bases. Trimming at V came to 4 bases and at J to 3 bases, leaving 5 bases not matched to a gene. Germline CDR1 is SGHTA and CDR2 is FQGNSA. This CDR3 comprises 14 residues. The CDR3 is CASSSGRGKETQYF. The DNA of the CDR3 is TGTGCCAGCAGCTCCGGCAGGGGGAAAGAGACCCAGTACTTC. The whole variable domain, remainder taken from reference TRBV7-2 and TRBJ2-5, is GAGVSQSPSNKVTEKGKDVELRCDPISGHTALYWYRQSLGQGLEFLIYFQGNSAPDKSGLPSDRFSAERTGGSVSTLTIQRTQQEDSAVYLCASSSGRGKETQYFGPGTRLLVL.

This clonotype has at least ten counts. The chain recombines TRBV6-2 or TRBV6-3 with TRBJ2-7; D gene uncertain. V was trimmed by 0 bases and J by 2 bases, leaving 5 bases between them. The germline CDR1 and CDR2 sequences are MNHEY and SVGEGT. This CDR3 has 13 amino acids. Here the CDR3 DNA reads TGTGCCAGCAGTTACTCGGGTACCTACGAGCAGTACTTC. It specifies CASSYSGTYEQYF.

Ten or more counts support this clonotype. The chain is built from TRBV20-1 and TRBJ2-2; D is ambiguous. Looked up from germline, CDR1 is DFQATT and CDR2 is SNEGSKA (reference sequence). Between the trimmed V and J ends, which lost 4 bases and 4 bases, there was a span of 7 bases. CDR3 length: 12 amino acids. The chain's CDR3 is CSAIGSTGELFF. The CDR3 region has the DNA TGCAGTGCTATCGGGTCCACCGGGGAGCTGTTTTTT.

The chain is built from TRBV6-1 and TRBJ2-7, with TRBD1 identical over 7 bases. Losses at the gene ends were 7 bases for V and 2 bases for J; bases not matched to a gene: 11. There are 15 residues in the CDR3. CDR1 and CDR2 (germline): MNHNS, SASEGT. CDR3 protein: CASTITGQNPYEQYV. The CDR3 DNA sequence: TGTGCCAGCACCATCACGGGACAGAACCCCTACGAGCAGTACGTC.

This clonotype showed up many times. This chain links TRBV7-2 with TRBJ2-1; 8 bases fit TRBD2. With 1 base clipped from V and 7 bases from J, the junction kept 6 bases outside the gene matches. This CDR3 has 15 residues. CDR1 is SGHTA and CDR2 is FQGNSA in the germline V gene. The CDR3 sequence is CASSLGRSSGNEQFF. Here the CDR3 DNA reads TGTGCCAGCAGCTTAGGTCGATCTAGCGGGAATGAGCAGTTCTTC.

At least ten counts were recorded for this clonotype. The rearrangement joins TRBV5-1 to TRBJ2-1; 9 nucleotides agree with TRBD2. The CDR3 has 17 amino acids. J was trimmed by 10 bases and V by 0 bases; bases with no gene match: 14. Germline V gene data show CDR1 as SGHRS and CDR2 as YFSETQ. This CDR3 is CASSLEGAGGVYREQFF. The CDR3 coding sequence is TGCGCCAGCAGCTTGGAAGGTGCGGGGGGGGTCTATCGGGAGCAGTTCTTC.

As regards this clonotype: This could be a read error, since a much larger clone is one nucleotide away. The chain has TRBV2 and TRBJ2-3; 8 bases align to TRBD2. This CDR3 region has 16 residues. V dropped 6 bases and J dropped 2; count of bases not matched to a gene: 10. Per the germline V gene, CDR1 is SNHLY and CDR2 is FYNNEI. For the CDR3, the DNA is TGTGCCAGCAGACTAGTTAGCGGGGCATTCACAGATACGCAGTATTTT. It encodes CASRLVSGAFTDTQYF.

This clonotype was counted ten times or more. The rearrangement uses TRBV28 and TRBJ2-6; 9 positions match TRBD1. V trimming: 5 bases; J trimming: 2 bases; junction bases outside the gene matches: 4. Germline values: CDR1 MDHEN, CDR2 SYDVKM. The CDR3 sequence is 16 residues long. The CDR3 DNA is TGTGCCAGCAGTACAGGGGGCGTCACTGGGGCCAACGTCCTGACTTTC. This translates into CASSTGGVTGANVLTF.

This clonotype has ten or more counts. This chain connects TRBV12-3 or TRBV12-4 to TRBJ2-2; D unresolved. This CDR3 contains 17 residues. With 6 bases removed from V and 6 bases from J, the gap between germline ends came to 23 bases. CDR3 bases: TGTGCCAGCAGCCCCCCTGGCCTTACACGAGGTTCCGGGGAGCTGTTTTTT. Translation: CASSPPGLTRGSGELFF.

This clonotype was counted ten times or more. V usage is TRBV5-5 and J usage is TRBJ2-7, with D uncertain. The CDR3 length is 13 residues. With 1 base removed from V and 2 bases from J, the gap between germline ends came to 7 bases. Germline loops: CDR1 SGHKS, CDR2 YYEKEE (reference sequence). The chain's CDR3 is CASSLNSAYEQYF. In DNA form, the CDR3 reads TGTGCCAGCAGCTTGAACAGCGCCTACGAGCAGTACTTC.

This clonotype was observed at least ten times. CDR3 loop: CAISDGRIGVYEQYF. Here the CDR3 DNA reads TGTGCCATCAGTGATGGCAGGATTGGGGTCTACGAGCAGTACTTC. The chain links TRBV10-3 to TRBJ2-7; D unclear. With 3 bases removed from V and 3 bases from J, the gap between germline ends came to 15 bases. The CDR3 sequence is 15 residues long. CDR1 is ENHRY and CDR2 is SYGVKD in the germline V gene.

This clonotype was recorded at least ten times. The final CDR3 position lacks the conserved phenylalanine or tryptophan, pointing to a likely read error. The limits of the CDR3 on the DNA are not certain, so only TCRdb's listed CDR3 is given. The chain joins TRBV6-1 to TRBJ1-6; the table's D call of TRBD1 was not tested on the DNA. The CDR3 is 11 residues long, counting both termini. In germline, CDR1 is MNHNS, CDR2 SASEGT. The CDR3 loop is CASSLRDRAVL.

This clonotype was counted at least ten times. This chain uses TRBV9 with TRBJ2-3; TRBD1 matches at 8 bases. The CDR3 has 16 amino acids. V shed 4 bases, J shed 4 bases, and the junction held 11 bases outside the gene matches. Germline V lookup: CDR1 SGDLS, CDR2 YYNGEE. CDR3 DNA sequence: TGTGCCAGCAGCACCAGGACAGGGTTTGGTGCAGATACGCAGTATTTT. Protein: CASSTRTGFGADTQYF.